The 25 T cell receptor beta chains listed next were all sequenced from one sample in a study of shared clonotypes between healthy human individuals. Some clones are missing from TCRdb's copy, which holds only in-frame ones; the method was immunoSEQ multiplex PCR. The sample contains roughly 2.4 million clones, around 95% of which appear only once. Sequencing was performed on naive CD4+ T cells sorted from blood. The subset is: CD45RA+ positively selected. These receptor sequences come from a man between 18 and 29 years old in good health.

On this clone: The sample contains more than one DNA sequence encoding this CDR3. The rearrangement joins TRBV6-5 to TRBJ1-3; D gene uncertain. The CDR3 spans 13 residues. V was clipped by 6 bases and J by 4 bases, with 10 bases between them. CDR1 MNHEY and CDR2 SVGAGI come from the germline V gene. The CDR3 reads CASRPGGGNTIYF. CDR3 DNA sequence: TGTGCCAGCAGGCCGGGAGGGGGAAACACCATATATTTT.

The gene calls are TRBV6-5 and TRBJ1-3; D is possibly TRBD1 (6 bases). The CDR3 consists of 16 residues. Germline V gene lookup returns CDR1 MNHEY and CDR2 SVGAGI. Trimming left V 2 bases short and J 4 bases short, with 15 bases between. The CDR3 loop reads CASSYPDSSFGNTIYF. CDR3 bases: TGTGCCAGCAGTTACCCGGACAGTTCATTCGGAAACACCATATATTTT.

The chain is built from TRBV10-3 and TRBJ2-2; weak D call: TRBD1 (6 bases). This CDR3 has 17 amino acids. Germline V lookup: CDR1 ENHRY, CDR2 SYGVKD. The V gene lost 2 bases and the J gene lost 3 bases, with 16 bases spanning the gap. The CDR3 nucleotides read TGTGCCATCAGTGAGGTAGAACAGGGAATATACACCGGGGAGCTGTTTTTT. As protein: CAISEVEQGIYTGELFF.

This clone showed up just once. The genes are TRBV7-2 and TRBJ2-6; D gene uncertain. The V gene lost 5 bases and the J gene lost 1 base, with 15 bases spanning the gap. The CDR3 extends over 17 amino acids. Germline CDR1 is SGHTA and CDR2 is FQGNSA. CDR3 sequence reads: CASSRTSTTSGANVLTF. Written as DNA, the CDR3 is TGTGCCAGCAGCCGGACGTCGACAACGTCTGGGGCCAACGTCCTGACTTTC.

The chain combines TRBV13 with TRBJ2-3; a weak D match, TRBD1 (6 bases). In germline, CDR1 is PRHDT, CDR2 FYEKMQ (reference sequence). The CDR3 contains 13 residues. V was cut by 5 bases and J by 4 bases, with 10 bases left in between. This CDR3 is CASSAHRADTQYF. DNA of the CDR3: TGTGCCAGCAGCGCGCACAGGGCAGATACGCAGTATTTT.

The chain couples TRBV7-8 to TRBJ1-2, with D possibly TRBD1 on 6 matching bases. CDR3 length: 15 residues. Deletions cut 5 bases from V and 8 bases from J, with 21 bases between. Germline CDR1 is SGHVS and CDR2 is FQNEAQ. DNA for the CDR3: TGTGCCAGCAGCGCCCGGGACAACCAGCTGGCCGGCTACACCTTC. Residues: CASSARDNQLAGYTF.

The chain uses TRBV30 and TRBJ2-3; 7 bases agree with TRBD2. CDR1 and CDR2 (germline): GTSNPN, SVGIG (reference sequence). This CDR3 is built from 14 residues. J was trimmed by 1 base and V by 2 bases; bases with no gene match: 3. For the CDR3, the DNA is TGTGCCTGGAGTAGAGGGAGGGGCACAGATACGCAGTATTTT. Translated, it gives CAWSRGRGTDTQYF.

This clone was seen once. This chain links TRBV6-6 with TRBJ1-5; unclear D gene. The germline V gene has CDR1 MNHNY and CDR2 SVGAGI (reference sequence). The CDR3 is 16 amino acids. V was cut by 10 bases and J by 0 bases, with 19 bases left in between. DNA for the CDR3: TGTGCCACCAAATTGGGTTTCCCTTATAGCAATCAGCCCCAGCATTTT. The encoded protein is CATKLGFPYSNQPQHF.

V usage is TRBV19 and J usage is TRBJ1-6; D might be TRBD1 (6 bases). This CDR3 contains 14 residues. Germline CDR1 and CDR2: LNHDA and SQIVND (reference sequence). V was clipped by 6 bases and J by 6 bases, with 12 bases between them. CDR3 DNA sequence: TGTGCCAGTAGCCCCTGGACAGTTAATTCACCCCTCCACTTT. This encodes CASSPWTVNSPLHF.

V gene TRBV5-1 combines with J gene TRBJ2-1, with D hard to call. Germline V lookup: CDR1 SGHRS, CDR2 YFSETQ. The CDR3 length is 15 residues. Trimming removed 5 bases at V and 4 bases at J, with 16 bases between. The CDR3 is CASSSGTSWYNEQFF. The CDR3 nucleotides read TGCGCCAGCAGTTCCGGAACGAGTTGGTACAATGAGCAGTTCTTC.

The chain couples TRBV7-9 to TRBJ2-1, with D possibly being TRBD2 (6 bases). V was cut by 5 bases and J by 1 base, with 15 bases left in between. The V gene's germline CDR1 is SEHNR and CDR2 FQNEAQ (reference sequence). This CDR3 region has 16 residues. CDR3 in amino acids: CASSSSGLFSYNEQFF. CDR3 in DNA: TGTGCCAGCAGCAGTAGCGGCCTCTTTTCCTACAATGAGCAGTTCTTC.

V is TRBV5-1 and J is TRBJ2-4; 8 bases are a match to TRBD2. Germline V CDR1 and CDR2: SGHRS, YFSETQ. This CDR3 has 15 amino acids. Trimming cost V 3 bases and J 6 bases; bases outside gene matches: 8. DNA for the CDR3: TGCGCCAGCAGCTCCCGAGCGGGAGAGGGAAACATTCAGTACTTC. The encoded protein is CASSSRAGEGNIQYF.

The rearrangement links TRBV5-3 to TRBJ1-2; TRBD1 is a possible D gene (5 bases). TRBV5-3 is an ORF, and what it does is uncertain. V was clipped by 1 base and J by 2 bases, with 12 bases between them. The CDR3 runs to 15 residues. CDR3: CARSLRGALNYGYTF. CDR3 nucleotides: TGTGCCAGAAGCTTGAGAGGGGCCCTAAACTATGGCTACACCTTC.

The chain joins TRBV6-6 to TRBJ2-7; the match to TRBD2 covers 7 bases. The CDR3 totals 14 residues. The V and J ends lost 3 bases and 2 bases, in that order; junction bases with no gene match: 4. CDR1 and CDR2 (germline): MNHNY, SVGAGI (reference sequence). CDR3 in amino acids: CASSYGREAYEQYF. CDR3 DNA: TGTGCCAGCAGTTATGGGAGGGAGGCCTACGAGCAGTACTTC.

The chain employs TRBV29-1 and TRBJ2-3; weak D call: TRBD2 (5 bases). Trimming removed 4 bases at V and 0 bases at J, with 11 bases between. Per the germline V gene, CDR1 is SQVTM and CDR2 is ANQGSEA. CDR3 length: 14 residues. The DNA for the CDR3 is TGCAGCGTTGGGCAGACTACTAGCACAGATACGCAGTATTTT. It encodes CSVGQTTSTDTQYF.

The chain joins TRBV7-2 to TRBJ2-1, with 9 bases matching TRBD2. CDR1 SGHTA and CDR2 FQGNSA come from the germline V gene. V was clipped by 3 bases and J by 4 bases; unmatched bases: 4. This CDR3 is built from 15 residues. The CDR3 DNA reads as TGTGCCAGCAGCTTTAGCCTAGCGGGGTACAATGAGCAGTTCTTC. Translation gives CASSFSLAGYNEQFF. The full variable domain, with the rest looked up from reference TRBV7-2 and TRBJ2-1, is GAGVSQSPSNKVTEKGKDVELRCDPISGHTALYWYRQSLGQGLEFLIYFQGNSAPDKSGLPSDRFSAERTGGSVSTLTIQRTQQEDSAVYLCASSFSLAGYNEQFFGPGTRLTVL.

The genes are TRBV10-3 and TRBJ1-2, with D perhaps TRBD1 (6 bases). CDR3 length: 15 amino acids. Germline CDR1 ENHRY, CDR2 SYGVKD. Trimming took off 3 bases at V and 4 bases at J, with 15 bases between the two ends. CDR3 in amino acids: CAISDQEGVGYGYTF. In DNA, the CDR3 is TGTGCCATCAGTGATCAGGAGGGGGTGGGCTATGGCTACACCTTC.

The CDR3 region has the DNA TGTGCCAGCAGCTTAGTCGTGACCGGGACGGTAGACGAGCAGTACTTC. This gives the protein CASSLVVTGTVDEQYF. The chain recombines TRBV7-6 with TRBJ2-7, with D perhaps assigned TRBD1 or TRBD2 (5 bases each). The CDR3 spans 16 residues. V lost 1 base to trimming and J lost 5 bases, with 18 bases between them. Germline V CDR1 and CDR2: SGHVS, FNYEAQ.

The V call is TRBV5-4, the J call TRBJ1-1; D remains ambiguous. Germline V gene sequence: CDR1 SGHNT, CDR2 YYREEE (reference sequence). CDR3 length: 13 residues. Trimming cost V 3 bases and J 2 bases, with 8 bases left between them. The CDR3 sequence: CASSWTSNTEAFF. CDR3 sequence (DNA): TGTGCCAGCAGCTGGACGTCAAACACTGAAGCTTTCTTT.

Details on this clone: This sample also contains other DNA sequences that code for the same CDR3. The chain couples TRBV5-6 to TRBJ2-5; D remains ambiguous. The CDR3 has 11 residues. From germline, CDR1 is SGHDT and CDR2 YYEEEE. Trimming cost V 5 bases and J 1 base, with 3 bases left between them. The CDR3 region is CASRSQETQYF. The CDR3 coding sequence is TGTGCCAGCAGAAGCCAAGAGACCCAGTACTTC.

The chain recombines TRBV4-1 with TRBJ2-3, with a tentative D call TRBD2 (5 bases). CDR1 is MGHRA and CDR2 is YSYEKL in the germline V gene. The CDR3 consists of 15 residues. Trimming shortened V by 4 bases and J by 3 bases, and 14 bases separated the two germline ends. CDR3 loop: CASSLVDRGTDTQYF. CDR3 in DNA: TGCGCCAGCAGCCTAGTTGATCGGGGAACAGATACGCAGTATTTT.

In its sample, this clone was seen once. The chain carries TRBV29-1 and TRBJ1-2; 7 nucleotides agree with TRBD1. CDR1 is SQVTM and CDR2 is ANQGSEA in the germline V gene. The J segment lost 8 bases and the V segment lost 8 bases, leaving 11 bases of the junction unmatched. This CDR3 region has 12 residues. CDR3 coding DNA: TGCAGCACTTTAGACAGGGCTGGAGGCTACACCTTC. As protein: CSTLDRAGGYTF.

This rearrangement joins TRBV4-3 to TRBJ1-3; D not resolved. The germline gives CDR1 LGHNA, CDR2 YSLEER. The CDR3 covers 16 residues. Trimming cost V 4 bases and J 2 bases, with 15 bases left between them. This chain's CDR3 is CASSRGAGETGNTIYF. The CDR3 nucleotides are TGCGCCAGCAGCCGTGGTGCCGGGGAAACTGGAAACACCATATATTTT.

V is TRBV19 and J is TRBJ1-6; 9 nucleotides line up with TRBD1. There are 16 residues in the CDR3. V was clipped by 5 bases and J by 9 bases; unmatched bases: 11. Per the germline V gene, CDR1 is LNHDA and CDR2 is SQIVND (reference sequence). The CDR3 protein is CASSERTGVAGSPLHF. The DNA of the CDR3 is TGTGCCAGTAGTGAAAGGACAGGGGTCGCTGGTTCACCCCTCCACTTT.

This CDR3 is CASSSQGNEQYF. CDR3 bases: TGTGCCAGCAGTTCCCAAGGGAACGAGCAGTACTTC. The J gene is TRBJ2-7, the V gene TRBV5-6; no definite D call. Looked up from germline, CDR1 is SGHDT and CDR2 is YYEEEE. This CDR3 is 12 amino acids long. Trimming took 5 bases from V and 5 from J, leaving 11 bases between them.